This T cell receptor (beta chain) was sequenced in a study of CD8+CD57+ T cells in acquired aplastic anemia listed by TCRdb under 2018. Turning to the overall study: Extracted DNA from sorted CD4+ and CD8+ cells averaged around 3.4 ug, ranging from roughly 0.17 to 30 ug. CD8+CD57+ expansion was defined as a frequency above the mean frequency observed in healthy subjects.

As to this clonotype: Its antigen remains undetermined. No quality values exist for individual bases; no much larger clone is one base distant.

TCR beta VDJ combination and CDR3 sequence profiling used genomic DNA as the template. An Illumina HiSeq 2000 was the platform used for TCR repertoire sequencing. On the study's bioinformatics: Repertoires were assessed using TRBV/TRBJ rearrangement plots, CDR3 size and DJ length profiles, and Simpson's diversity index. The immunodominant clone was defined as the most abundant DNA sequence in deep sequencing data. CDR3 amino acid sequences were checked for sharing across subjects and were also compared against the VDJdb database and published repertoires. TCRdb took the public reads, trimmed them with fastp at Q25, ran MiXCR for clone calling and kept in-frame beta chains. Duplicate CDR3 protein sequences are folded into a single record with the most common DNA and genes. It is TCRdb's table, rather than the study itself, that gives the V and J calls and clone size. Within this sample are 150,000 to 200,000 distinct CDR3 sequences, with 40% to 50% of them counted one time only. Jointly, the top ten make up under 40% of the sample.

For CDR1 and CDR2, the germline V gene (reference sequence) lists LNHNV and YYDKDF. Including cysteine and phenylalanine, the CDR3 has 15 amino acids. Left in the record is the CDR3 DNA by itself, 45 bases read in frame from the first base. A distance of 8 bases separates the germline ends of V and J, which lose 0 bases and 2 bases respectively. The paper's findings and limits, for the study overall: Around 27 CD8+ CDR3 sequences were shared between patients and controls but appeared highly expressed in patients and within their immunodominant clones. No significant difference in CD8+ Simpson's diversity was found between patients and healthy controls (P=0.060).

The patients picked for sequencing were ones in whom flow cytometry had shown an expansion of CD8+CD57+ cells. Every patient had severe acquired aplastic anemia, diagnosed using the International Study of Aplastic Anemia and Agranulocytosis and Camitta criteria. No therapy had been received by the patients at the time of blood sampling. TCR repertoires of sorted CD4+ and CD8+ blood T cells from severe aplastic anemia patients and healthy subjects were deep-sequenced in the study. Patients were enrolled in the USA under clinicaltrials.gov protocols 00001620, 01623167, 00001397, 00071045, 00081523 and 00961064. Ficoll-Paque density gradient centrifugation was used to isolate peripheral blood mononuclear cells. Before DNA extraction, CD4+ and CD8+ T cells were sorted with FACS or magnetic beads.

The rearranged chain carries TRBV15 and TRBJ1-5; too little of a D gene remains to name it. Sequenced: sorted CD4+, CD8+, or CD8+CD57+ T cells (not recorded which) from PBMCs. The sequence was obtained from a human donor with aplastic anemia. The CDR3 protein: CATSRDDRGNQPQHF. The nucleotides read TGTGCCACCAGCAGAGACGATAGAGGCAATCAGCCCCAGCATTTT. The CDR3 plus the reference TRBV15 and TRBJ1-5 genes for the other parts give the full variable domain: DAMVIQNPRYQVTQFGKPVTLSCSQTLNHNVMYWYQQKSSQAPKLLFHYYDKDFNNEADTPDNFQSRRPNTSFCFLDIRSPGLGDTAMYLCATSRDDRGNQPQHFGDGTRLSIL.